Below are 10 T cell receptor beta chains sequenced from a single sample in a study of blood T cell repertoires in COVID-19. TCRdb keeps only in-frame clones here, not all; method: immunoSEQ multiplex PCR. The sample has 250,000 to 300,000 clones, approximately 90% seen once. Sequenced sample: PBMCs or T cells enriched from blood (not recorded which). These receptors all come from a human donor in a cohort exposed to, infected with or recovered from COVID-19 (not recorded which). The donor label of this sample is uncertain.

The rearrangement uses TRBV10-3 and TRBJ1-1; D gene uncertain. The CDR3 length is 12 residues. V was pared by 4 bases and J by 7 bases, with 10 bases between. Germline CDR1 ENHRY, CDR2 SYGVKD. The CDR3 spells CAISGGSNEAFF. The CDR3 DNA follows: TGTGCCATCAGTGGCGGGAGTAATGAAGCTTTCTTT.

This rearrangement joins TRBV29-1 to TRBJ1-1; D not certain. CDR1 and CDR2 (germline): SQVTM, ANQGSEA. Trimming pared 5 bases from V and 7 bases from J, leaving 11 bases between. The CDR3 loop spans 11 amino acids. The CDR3 DNA sequence: TGCAGCGTTTTACAGACCGGTGAAGCTTTCTTT. Translated, it gives CSVLQTGEAFF.

This clone showed up just a few times. V gene TRBV3-1 (or the pseudogene TRBV3-2) combines with J gene TRBJ1-2; TRBD1 matches 11 bases. The CDR3 length is 15 residues. CDR1 is LGHDT, CDR2 YNNKEL, per germline (reference sequence). V dropped 4 bases and J dropped 4; count of bases not matched to a gene: 5. The CDR3 DNA reads as TGTGCCAGCAGCCCCCGGGACAGGGGGGCCTATGGCTACACCTTC. Translation: CASSPRDRGAYGYTF.

The chain couples TRBV11-3 to TRBJ2-2; D remains unclear. The germline V gene has CDR1 SGHNT and CDR2 YENEEA. V was cut by 1 base and J by 4 bases, with 10 bases left in between. There are 15 residues in the CDR3. Here the CDR3 DNA reads TGTGCCAGCAGCTTAGCGGCCAGGCGCACCGGGGAGCTGTTTTTT. As protein: CASSLAARRTGELFF.

This chain joins TRBV19 and TRBJ1-4, with 7 positions matching TRBD1. Germline CDR1 LNHDA, CDR2 SQIVND (reference sequence). V was pared by 5 bases and J by 8 bases, with 11 bases of the junction left unmatched. This CDR3 spans 15 amino acids. DNA for the CDR3: TGTGCCAGTAGTTACGACAGGGCCAGAAGCGAAAAACTGTTTTTT. It translates to CASSYDRARSEKLFF.

The chain links TRBV3-1 (or the pseudogene TRBV3-2) to TRBJ1-1, with TRBD1 matching 10 bases. V shed 2 bases and J 5 bases; nucleotides not matched to a gene: 8. The CDR3 covers 16 residues. Germline V gives CDR1 LGHDT, CDR2 YNNKEL (reference sequence). CDR3 sequence reads: CASSQLRGTGDTEAFF. The CDR3 DNA sequence: TGTGCCAGCAGCCAACTCCGAGGGACAGGGGATACTGAAGCTTTCTTT.

The rearrangement links TRBV5-1 to TRBJ1-1; 9 bases are shared with TRBD1. Unmatched junction bases numbered 3, after V lost 2 bases and J lost 1 base. CDR1 SGHRS and CDR2 YFSETQ come from the germline V gene. CDR3 length equals 15 residues. CDR3 DNA: TGCGCCAGCAGCTTACTGACAGGGGGGAACACTGAAGCTTTCTTT. Its protein is CASSLLTGGNTEAFF.

The V call is TRBV6-2 or TRBV6-3, the J call TRBJ2-7; no reliable D call. The CDR3 contains 12 residues. The V end was cut by 3 bases, the J end by 7 bases, with 10 bases between. Germline V gene data show CDR1 as MNHEY and CDR2 as SVGEGT. DNA for the CDR3: TGTGCCAGCAGTTATCCGGGTGAGGAGCAGTACTTC. Translating gives CASSYPGEEQYF.

V usage is TRBV5-1 and J usage is TRBJ1-1; unclear D gene. Germline V gene sequence: CDR1 SGHRS, CDR2 YFSETQ. The CDR3 has 15 residues. The V end was cut by 3 bases, the J end by 1 base, with 13 bases between. The CDR3 region is CASSSGWDSNTEAFF. CDR3 DNA sequence: TGCGCCAGCAGCTCGGGGTGGGATTCGAACACTGAAGCTTTCTTT.

The genes are TRBV5-6 and TRBJ2-3; 8 nucleotides line up with TRBD1. Unmatched junction bases numbered 3, after V lost 2 bases and J lost 1 base. The V gene's germline CDR1 is SGHDT and CDR2 YYEEEE. The CDR3 is 15 residues long. The CDR3 DNA sequence: TGTGCCAGCAGCTTTTTGACAGGGGGCACAGATACGCAGTATTTT. Amino acid sequence: CASSFLTGGTDTQYF. Full variable domain (remainder filled in from reference TRBV5-6 and TRBJ2-3): DAGVTQSPTHLIKTRGQQVTLRCSPKSGHDTVSWYQQALGQGPQFIFQYYEEEERQRGNFPDRFSGHQFPNYSSELNVNALLLGDSALYLCASSFLTGGTDTQYFGPGTRLTVL.